The 27 T cell receptor beta chains below all came from one sample that was sequenced in a study of CD8 T cells in Susac syndrome. Random hexamers were used to reverse transcribe an amount of about 0.45 to 1 ug RNA. In TCRdb, the immunoSEQ multiplex PCR reads were re-called with MiXCR into one record per CDR3 protein. The sample includes a few hundred thousand distinct CDR3 sequences, 65% to 90% of them seen just once. The sample was CD8+ T cells from PBMCs. These receptors were taken from a human donor with multiple sclerosis.

The chain has TRBV19 and TRBJ1-1; D is unresolved. CDR1 is LNHDA and CDR2 is SQIVND in the germline V gene (reference sequence). There are 15 residues in the CDR3. V was pared by 3 bases and J by 2 bases, with 13 bases between. CDR3 DNA: TGTGCCAGTAGTATCCCCTGGGCGCCAAACACTGAAGCTTTCTTT. This sequence encodes CASSIPWAPNTEAFF. Variable domain in full (rest from reference TRBV19 and TRBJ1-1): DGGITQSPKYLFRKEGQNVTLSCEQNLNHDAMYWYRQDPGQGLRLIYYSQIVNDFQKGDIAEGYSVSREKKESFPLTVTSAQKNPTAFYLCASSIPWAPNTEAFFGQGTRLTVV.

The gene calls are TRBV7-3 and TRBJ2-3; D gene unclear. Germline CDR1 is SGHTA and CDR2 is FQGTGA. V lost 0 bases and J lost 4, with 5 bases in between. This CDR3 contains 13 residues. The CDR3 spells CASSLTAADTQYF. The CDR3 region has the DNA TGTGCCAGCAGCTTAACGGCGGCAGATACGCAGTATTTT.

The chain recombines TRBV27 with TRBJ1-1, with D tentatively TRBD1 (6 bases). CDR3 length equals 15 residues. Trimming left V 2 bases short and J 4 bases short, with 14 bases between. The germline CDR1 and CDR2 sequences are MNHEY and SMNVEV (reference sequence). The CDR3 is CASSLGGGGGTEAFF. The CDR3 DNA follows: TGTGCCAGCAGTTTAGGTGGAGGGGGGGGCACTGAAGCTTTCTTT.

The chain recombines TRBV20-1 with TRBJ2-1; weak D call: TRBD2 (6 bases). CDR1 and CDR2 from the germline V gene are DFQATT and SNEGSKA (reference sequence). The CDR3 contains 14 residues. V was cut by 5 bases and J by 7 bases, with 18 bases left in between. CDR3 in DNA: TGCAGTGCTGAGCGGGCCCTTTGGGTAAATGAGCAGTTCTTC. Translation: CSAERALWVNEQFF.

This clonotype has more than one count but fewer than ten. This chain links TRBV6-1 with TRBJ2-3, with D possibly matching TRBD1 (6 bases). Trimming removed 4 bases at V and 5 bases at J, with 13 bases between. CDR3 size: 14 residues. Germline loops: CDR1 MNHNS, CDR2 SASEGT. The CDR3 loop reads CASSGLTGRDTQYF. The CDR3 nucleotides read TGTGCCAGCAGTGGGCTAACAGGGAGAGATACGCAGTATTTT.

The chain recombines TRBV20-1 with TRBJ2-1; D not resolved. CDR3 length: 14 amino acids. Trimming left V 0 bases short and J 4 bases short, with 10 bases between. Per germline, CDR1 DFQATT and CDR2 SNEGSKA (reference sequence). CDR3 in amino acids: CSARELQIYNEQFF. The CDR3, as DNA: TGCAGTGCTAGAGAATTGCAGATTTACAATGAGCAGTTCTTC.

The table lists this clonotype with a few counts. The genes are TRBV5-4 and TRBJ2-2; 7 bases align to TRBD2. This CDR3 region has 15 residues. Germline CDR1 and CDR2: SGHNT and YYREEE (reference sequence). V lost 0 bases to trimming and J lost 6 bases; unmatched junction nucleotides: 5. The CDR3 DNA is TGTGCCAGCAGCTTGGGGACTAGTTTTTCCGGGGAGCTGTTTTTT. It is translated as CASSLGTSFSGELFF. Variable domain in full (rest from reference TRBV5-4 and TRBJ2-2): ETGVTQSPTHLIKTRGQQVTLRCSSQSGHNTVSWYQQALGQGPQFIFQYYREEENGRGNFPPRFSGLQFPNYSSELNVNALELDDSALYLCASSLGTSFSGELFFGEGSRLTVL.

The sample holds a few counts of this clonotype. The chain carries TRBV30 and TRBJ2-7; possibly TRBD1 for D (6 bases). In germline, CDR1 is GTSNPN, CDR2 SVGIG (reference sequence). The CDR3 has 14 amino acids. The V and J ends lost 4 bases and 1 base respectively, with 14 bases between them. For the CDR3, the DNA is TGTGCCTGGACAGGGGAAGTAGGGTCCTACGAGCAGTACTTC. Translation: CAWTGEVGSYEQYF.

V gene TRBV29-1 combines with J gene TRBJ2-7; D ambiguous. The V gene lost 6 bases and the J gene lost 3 bases, with 12 bases spanning the gap. CDR3 length equals 12 residues. In germline, CDR1 is SQVTM, CDR2 ANQGSEA. The CDR3 sequence is CSVFQDDYEQYF. In DNA, the CDR3 is TGCAGCGTGTTCCAGGACGACTACGAGCAGTACTTC.

The chain carries TRBV27 and TRBJ2-7; D gene ambiguous. In germline, CDR1 is MNHEY, CDR2 SMNVEV (reference sequence). This CDR3 is 13 amino acids long. Between the trimmed V and J ends, which lost 3 bases and 2 bases, there was a span of 8 bases. The CDR3 here is CASSFGHPYEQYF. The CDR3 DNA sequence: TGTGCCAGCAGTTTTGGTCACCCCTACGAGCAGTACTTC.

This clonotype was seen a handful of times. V is TRBV28 and J is TRBJ2-7, with no clear D. V lost 3 bases and J 3 bases, leaving 6 bases between the germline ends. This CDR3 has 12 amino acids. The germline V gene encodes CDR1 MDHEN and CDR2 SYDVKM. CDR3 nucleotides: TGTGCCAGCAGTTTGCCCGACTACGAGCAGTACTTC. As protein: CASSLPDYEQYF.

This clonotype was picked up one time. The chain recombines TRBV25-1 with TRBJ2-6, with no clear D. Germline V gene lookup returns CDR1 MGHDK and CDR2 SYGVNS. The CDR3 is made up of 15 amino acids. Trimming took off 2 bases at V and 4 bases at J, with 9 bases between the two ends. CDR3 amino acids: CASSERSGGANVLTF. The CDR3 DNA reads TGTGCCAGCAGTGAACGGTCAGGAGGGGCCAACGTCCTGACTTTC. Supplemented by reference TRBV25-1 and TRBJ2-6, the full variable domain reads EADIYQTPRYLVIGTGKKITLECSQTMGHDKMYWYQQDPGMELHLIHYSYGVNSTEKGDLSSESTVSRIRTEHFPLTLESARPSHTSQYLCASSERSGGANVLTFGAGSRLTVL.

The chain links TRBV28 to TRBJ2-1; 7 bases fit TRBD2. Germline V gene data show CDR1 as MDHEN and CDR2 as SYDVKM. V was pared by 7 bases and J by 6 bases, with 6 bases of the junction left unmatched. The CDR3 covers 13 residues. The CDR3 coding sequence is TGTGCCAGCACTACTAGCGTCCTCAATGAGCAGTTCTTC. It translates to CASTTSVLNEQFF.

The V and J genes are TRBV20-1 and TRBJ2-1; the D gene is possibly TRBD2 (5 bases). Germline V gives CDR1 DFQATT, CDR2 SNEGSKA (reference sequence). The V end lost 1 base, the J end lost 5 bases, and 12 bases lay between the germline ends. This CDR3 region has 14 residues. For the CDR3, the DNA is TGCAGTGCTAGAGTCCAGCGGATAAACAATGAGCAGTTCTTC. It specifies CSARVQRINNEQFF.

The chain's CDR3 is CSARALGLAGVQETQYF. In nucleotides, the CDR3 is TGCAGTGCTAGAGCCCTTGGGCTAGCGGGTGTCCAAGAGACCCAGTACTTC. The chain has TRBV20-1 and TRBJ2-5; 8 bases align to TRBD2. The CDR3 consists of 17 residues. The ends lost 1 base at V and 1 base at J; junction bases unmatched: 11. Looked up from germline, CDR1 is DFQATT and CDR2 is SNEGSKA (reference sequence).

This chain links TRBV5-5 with TRBJ2-1; possibly TRBD1 for D (6 bases). There are 15 residues in the CDR3. The germline V gene has CDR1 SGHKS and CDR2 YYEKEE (reference sequence). V shed 5 bases and J shed 3 bases, with 15 bases lying between them. The CDR3 spells CASSPEQGFYNEQFF. The CDR3 coding sequence is TGTGCCAGCAGTCCTGAACAGGGTTTCTACAATGAGCAGTTCTTC. The whole variable domain, filled in from reference TRBV5-5 and TRBJ2-1, reads DAGVTQSPTHLIKTRGQQVTLRCSPISGHKSVSWYQQVLGQGPQFIFQYYEKEERGRGNFPDRFSARQFPNYSSELNVNALLLGDSALYLCASSPEQGFYNEQFFGPGTRLTVL.

This clonotype has only a few counts. The V gene is TRBV6-1, the J gene TRBJ1-2; 9 bases map to TRBD1. J gave up 6 bases and V 4 bases, and 3 bases lay outside the gene matches. This CDR3 comprises 13 residues. Germline lookup yields CDR1 MNHNS and CDR2 SASEGT. The CDR3 sequence: CASSGDREDGYTF. CDR3 in DNA: TGTGCCAGCAGTGGGGACAGGGAGGATGGCTACACCTTC.

V usage is TRBV7-9 and J usage is TRBJ1-1; D gene unclear. CDR1 is SEHNR and CDR2 is FQNEAQ in the germline V gene (reference sequence). V was trimmed by 5 bases and J by 7 bases, leaving 20 bases between them. The CDR3 has 15 amino acids. In nucleotides, the CDR3 is TGTGCCAGCAGCGTGGGATCAGGAAGGAGGCGTGAAGCTTTCTTT. Translation: CASSVGSGRRREAFF. The whole variable domain, remainder taken from reference TRBV7-9 and TRBJ1-1, is DTGVSQNPRHKITKRGQNVTFRCDPISEHNRLYWYRQTLGQGPEFLTYFQNEAQLEKSRLLSDRFSAERPKGSFSTLEIQRTEQGDSAMYLCASSVGSGRRREAFFGQGTRLTVV.

The chain has TRBV29-1 and TRBJ2-4; 12 positions match TRBD2. The junction had 4 bases not matched to a gene; V was cut back by 3 bases and J by 7 bases. The V gene's germline CDR1 is SQVTM and CDR2 ANQGSEA. CDR3 length equals 14 residues. CDR3: CSVEETSGGNIQYF. Here the CDR3 DNA reads TGCAGCGTTGAGGAGACTAGCGGGGGTAACATTCAGTACTTC.

V gene TRBV4-1 combines with J gene TRBJ1-2; D call uncertain. CDR1 and CDR2 (germline): MGHRA, YSYEKL. The CDR3 is made up of 18 amino acids. V was shortened by 4 bases and J by 4 bases, with 25 bases between the two germline ends. The CDR3, as DNA: TGCGCCAGCAGCCGGTTCCTGGACCGGGCGGGCCTTGGCTATGGCTACACCTTC. Protein sequence: CASSRFLDRAGLGYGYTF.

The chain uses TRBV9 and TRBJ1-5, with D possibly TRBD1 on 5 matching bases. The germline gives CDR1 SGDLS, CDR2 YYNGEE. The V gene lost 5 bases and the J gene lost 1 base, with 16 bases spanning the gap. The CDR3 length is 16 residues. CDR3 loop: CASSPDKGFSNQPQHF. CDR3 DNA sequence: TGTGCCAGCAGTCCCGACAAGGGGTTCAGCAATCAGCCCCAGCATTTT.

In DNA form, the CDR3 reads TGTGCCAGCAGCTTTAAAGGCCCGGGACAGGACACGGCCTGGGGGGGCTACACCTTC. This codes for CASSFKGPGQDTAWGGYTF. The genes are TRBV7-4 and TRBJ1-2, with 8 bases aligning to TRBD1. CDR1 is SGHVT and CDR2 is SQSDAQ in the germline V gene. V shed 3 bases and J 8 bases; nucleotides not matched to a gene: 23. The CDR3 is 19 amino acids.

The CDR3 nucleotides read TGTGCCAGCAGTGAATACGCGGAAGGGGCCGCCTGGGGCACTGAAGCTTTCTTT. Its translation is CASSEYAEGAAWGTEAFF. This chain joins TRBV25-1 and TRBJ1-1; a possible D gene is TRBD1 (5 bases). Germline V CDR1 and CDR2: MGHDK, SYGVNS. This CDR3 spans 18 amino acids. The V and J ends lost 0 bases and 4 bases respectively, with 21 bases between them.

This clonotype came up once. Written as DNA, the CDR3 is TGTGCCAGCAGCTTCGGGACAGGGACCTTCTCCTACGAGCAGTACTTC. This translates into CASSFGTGTFSYEQYF. V gene TRBV11-2 combines with J gene TRBJ2-7, with 9 nucleotides matching TRBD1. Germline CDR1 SGHAT, CDR2 FQNNGV. V gave up 3 bases and J gave up 0 bases; unmatched junction bases: 6. The CDR3 is 16 amino acids.

The chain recombines TRBV10-2 with TRBJ2-7; weak D call: TRBD1 (6 bases). The V end lost 2 bases, the J end lost 5 bases, and 16 bases lay between the germline ends. The CDR3 has 15 amino acids. Looked up from germline, CDR1 is WSHSY and CDR2 is SAAADI. The CDR3 sequence: CASSEMRYRAHEQYF. CDR3 DNA sequence: TGCGCCAGCAGTGAGATGCGGTACAGGGCCCACGAGCAGTACTTC.

The chain links TRBV29-1 to TRBJ2-3; 8 bases are a match to TRBD2. This CDR3 comprises 15 residues. Germline CDR1 reads SQVTM; CDR2 reads ANQGSEA. V lost 6 bases, J lost 2 bases, and 10 bases stayed unmatched. In nucleotides, the CDR3 is TGCAGCGTCTCCCGGACTAGCCTACACACAGATACGCAGTATTTT. It yields the protein CSVSRTSLHTDTQYF.

The CDR3 loop is CASLGPSSYNEQFF. The CDR3 DNA reads TGTGCCAGCTTAGGGCCGAGCTCCTACAATGAGCAGTTCTTC. The chain is built from TRBV7-9 and TRBJ2-1, with D hard to call. There are 14 residues in the CDR3. Trimming took 8 bases from V and 0 from J, leaving 11 bases between them. Germline V CDR1 and CDR2: SEHNR, FQNEAQ (reference sequence).